Listed below are T cell receptor beta chains from one sample, sequenced in a study of vaccination effects on CD4 cells after COVID-19. Profiling relied on immunoSEQ multiplex PCR, and the TCRdb table lists in-frame clones only, not all of them. In the table there are about 41,000 clones, 70% of which are singletons. The antigens for these receptors are not known. The material was CD4+ T cells from PBMCs cultured with HCoV-OC43 spike peptides, obtained before COVID-19 vaccination. The receptors derive from a human donor who received a COVID-19 vaccine. The CDR3 runs from the conserved cysteine through the conserved F or W. Fields, in order: V gene, D gene, clone size, J gene, CDR3 protein, CDR3 DNA. A D gene is named only where the DNA matches it firmly. Size tells how often a clone was seen (once, few, many) or the class of an expanded clone, and some rows leave it out.

TRBV27,-,few,TRBJ1-1,CASNRGGTSYRGAEAFF,TGTGCCAGCAACCGGGGGGGGACATCCTACCGGGGGGCTGAAGCTTTCTTT
TRBV19,-,-,TRBJ1-1,CASSRSGSDTEAFF,TGTGCCAGTAGTAGGTCGGGGAGCGACACTGAAGCTTTCTTT
TRBV6-5,TRBD1,-,TRBJ1-2,CASSYSQGDYGYTF,TGTGCCAGCAGTTACTCGCAGGGGGATTATGGCTACACCTTC
TRBV6-5,-,once,TRBJ2-1,CASSYILGHNEQFF,TGTGCCAGCAGTTACATCCTCGGGCACAATGAGCAGTTCTTC
TRBV10-3,TRBD1,-,TRBJ2-7,CAIRDRNYEQYF,TGTGCCATCAGGGACAGGAACTACGAGCAGTACTTC
TRBV19,TRBD1,-,TRBJ2-7,CASSTSRGSYEQYF,TGTGCCAGTAGTACATCCAGGGGGTCCTACGAGCAGTACTTC
TRBV2,-,-,TRBJ1-3,CASSERPPGISGNTIYF,TGTGCCAGCAGTGAACGGCCTCCAGGGATCTCTGGAAACACCATATATTTT
TRBV2,-,-,TRBJ2-1,CASSASRTPYNEQFF,TGTGCCAGCAGTGCCAGCAGGACCCCGTACAATGAGCAGTTCTTC
TRBV5-4,TRBD2,once,TRBJ2-7,CASSGTSGSYEQYF,TGTGCCAGCAGCGGGACTAGCGGGAGCTACGAGCAGTACTTC
TRBV15,TRBD1,once,TRBJ1-1,CATRPLPGQENTEAFF,TGTGCCACCAGACCTCTTCCGGGACAGGAGAACACTGAAGCTTTCTTT
TRBV10-3,TRBD1,-,TRBJ1-6,CAIGGKTTGSTSPLHF,TGTGCCATCGGTGGTAAGACGACAGGGTCGACTTCACCCCTCCACTTT
TRBV6-5,-,few,TRBJ1-6,CASSRDKYNSPLHF,TGTGCCAGCAGCCGGGACAAATATAATTCACCCCTCCACTTT
TRBV9,TRBD2,-,TRBJ2-3,CASSVVGSGGPTDTQYF,TGTGCCAGCAGCGTAGTCGGTAGCGGGGGCCCCACAGATACGCAGTATTTT
TRBV7-9,-,-,TRBJ1-3,CASSRPDGGADGNTIYF,TGTGCCAGCAGCCGGCCGGATGGGGGGGCAGATGGAAACACCATATATTTT
TRBV29-1,TRBD1,few,TRBJ1-1,CSVKQGSTEAFF,TGCAGCGTTAAACAGGGGTCCACTGAAGCTTTCTTT
TRBV6-2/TRBV6-3,-,-,TRBJ2-6,CASSNTWGYSGANVLTF,TGTGCCAGCAGTAACACGTGGGGGTACTCTGGGGCCAACGTCCTGACTTTC
TRBV19,-,-,TRBJ2-5,CASSVSGETQYF,TGTGCCAGTAGTGTCAGTGGAGAGACCCAGTACTTC
TRBV30,-,-,TRBJ1-6,CAWSVREGRGLNSPLHF,TGTGCCTGGAGTGTAAGGGAAGGGAGGGGCTTAAATTCACCCCTCCACTTT
TRBV18,-,-,TRBJ1-2,CASSATGDYGYTF,TGTGCCAGCTCCGCGACAGGAGACTATGGCTACACCTTC
TRBV6-5,TRBD1,-,TRBJ2-2,CASSRQGANTGELFF,TGTGCCAGCAGTCGACAGGGGGCCAACACCGGGGAGCTGTTTTTT
TRBV27,-,few,TRBJ1-6,CASSFRAEYGTLHF,TGTGCCAGCAGTTTCAGGGCGGAGTACGGGACCCTCCACTTT
TRBV12-3/TRBV12-4,TRBD2,-,TRBJ2-3,CASRGLATDTQYF,TGTGCCAGCAGGGGACTAGCCACAGATACGCAGTATTTT
TRBV7-9,TRBD2,-,TRBJ2-1,CASSLLAGVEQFF,TGTGCCAGCAGCTTACTAGCGGGAGTTGAGCAGTTCTTC
TRBV6-5,-,once,TRBJ1-6,CASSYLRYNSPLHF,TGTGCCAGCAGTTATTTACGGTATAATTCACCCCTCCACTTT
TRBV7-2,-,-,TRBJ2-5,CASSLLTRQETQYF,TGTGCCAGCAGCTTACTGACTAGACAAGAGACCCAGTACTTC
TRBV7-2,-,few,TRBJ1-3,CASSLERGNTIYF,TGTGCCAGCAGCTTAGAACGAGGAAACACCATATATTTT
TRBV27,TRBD1,-,TRBJ1-2,CASSPWDSSRGYTF,TGTGCCAGCAGTCCGTGGGACAGCTCGAGAGGCTACACCTTC
TRBV5-1,TRBD1,-,TRBJ2-3,CASQQGATDTQYF,TGCGCCAGCCAACAGGGGGCCACAGATACGCAGTATTTT
TRBV6-5,-,-,TRBJ2-5,CASSRQAQETQYF,TGTGCCAGCAGCCGACAGGCGCAAGAGACCCAGTACTTC
TRBV3-1/TRBV3-2,-,-,TRBJ1-2,CASSLRDEGETF,TGTGCCAGCAGCCTCCGGGACGAAGGCGAGACCTTC
TRBV10-2,-,once,TRBJ2-7,CASSEYSYEQYF,TGCGCCAGCAGTGAGTACAGCTACGAGCAGTACTTC
TRBV7-8,-,few,TRBJ1-3,CASSLGTPGSGNTIYF,TGTGCCAGCAGCTTAGGGACTCCCGGCTCTGGAAACACCATATATTTT